A single sample is the source of the 2 T cell receptor beta chains below, sequenced in a study of CD8+ T cells in alopecia areata. RNA was extracted and reverse transcribed into cDNA as the sequencing template. The repertoire was sequenced with immunoSEQ multiplex PCR; TCRdb's copy has only in-frame clones and lacks some. The repertoire holds 120,000 to 150,000 clones, less than 65% seen once, with around 34% in the top ten. Specimen: CD8+ T cells sorted from blood. The source is a human donor in good health.

V and J are TRBV25-1 and TRBJ2-7; 7 nucleotides agree with TRBD1. Germline assignment: CDR1 MGHDK and CDR2 SYGVNS. The CDR3 length is 13 residues. V dropped 3 bases and J dropped 9; count of bases not matched to a gene: 8. The CDR3 sequence: CASSDFGQAGQYF. The CDR3 bases are TGTGCCAGCAGTGATTTCGGACAGGCTGGGCAGTACTTC.

The chain is built from TRBV6-1 and TRBJ1-1; D remains ambiguous. Trimming shortened V by 1 base and J by 5 bases, and 14 bases separated the two germline ends. CDR1 is MNHNS, CDR2 SASEGT, per germline. The CDR3 has 15 amino acids. The CDR3 protein is CASSEEDLRGTEAFF. As DNA, the CDR3 is TGTGCCAGCAGTGAAGAGGACCTTCGCGGGACTGAAGCTTTCTTT.